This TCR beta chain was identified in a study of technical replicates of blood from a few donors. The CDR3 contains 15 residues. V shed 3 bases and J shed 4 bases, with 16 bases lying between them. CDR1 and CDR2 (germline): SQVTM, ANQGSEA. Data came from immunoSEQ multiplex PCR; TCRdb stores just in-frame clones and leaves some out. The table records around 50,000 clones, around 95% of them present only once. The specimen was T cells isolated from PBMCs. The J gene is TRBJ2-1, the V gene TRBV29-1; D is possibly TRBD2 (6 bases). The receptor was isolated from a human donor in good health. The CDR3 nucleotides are TGCAGCGTTGACATCGCTCTAGCGCTTTACAATGAGCAGTTCTTC. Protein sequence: CSVDIALALYNEQFF.